Listed below are T cell receptor beta chains from one sample, sequenced in a study of shared clonotypes between healthy human individuals. TCRdb's copy holds only in-frame clones and misses some; the assay was immunoSEQ multiplex PCR. The repertoire holds about 120,000 clones, with roughly 70% as singletons. The sequencing input was memory CD8+ T cells sorted from blood. These receptors originate from a young woman in good health. Each CDR3 is given with its conserved first and last residue. Fields, in order: CDR3 length, D gene, V gene, J gene, clone size, CDR3 protein, CDR3 DNA. D genes are given only for firm matches. The size entry is marked missing in some rows and otherwise reads once, few, many or a size class.

>17|.|TRBV28|TRBJ2-2|.
CASSPDLWGTLAGELFF
TGTGCCAGCAGCCCCGATCTTTGGGGAACGTTAGCCGGGGAGCTGTTTTTT
>14|.|TRBV6-1|TRBJ1-3|many
CASSFADSGNTIYF
TGTGCCAGCAGTTTTGCTGACTCTGGAAACACCATATATTTT
>15|TRBD1|TRBV10-2|TRBJ1-5|.
CASSGQGLSNQPQHF
TGCGCCAGCAGTGGACAGGGCCTTAGCAATCAGCCCCAGCATTTT
>12|.|TRBV11-3|TRBJ1-1|.
CASSYPPGEAFF
TGTGCCAGCAGCTACCCCCCGGGTGAAGCTTTCTTT
>16|.|TRBV10-3|TRBJ2-2|.
CAISDLGENETGELFF
TGTGCCATCAGTGATCTAGGGGAAAATGAGACCGGGGAGCTGTTTTTT
>13|.|TRBV7-9|TRBJ2-5|many
CASDASEQETQYF
TGTGCCAGCGACGCTAGCGAGCAAGAGACCCAGTACTTC
>17|.|TRBV5-6|TRBJ2-1|few
CASSFWGRAFFYNEQFF
TGTGCCAGCAGCTTCTGGGGGCGCGCGTTTTTCTACAATGAGCAGTTCTTC
>14|TRBD1|TRBV27|TRBJ2-7|.
CASTQGTGQGDEYF
TGTGCCAGCACCCAAGGGACGGGACAGGGGGACGAGTACTTC
>15|TRBD2|TRBV27|TRBJ2-5|.
CASSPSGRSMETQYF
TGTGCCAGCAGCCCTAGCGGGAGATCAATGGAGACCCAGTACTTC
>15|.|TRBV4-2|TRBJ2-7|many
CASSQESGTSHEQYF
TGTGCCAGCAGCCAAGAAAGCGGGACATCCCACGAGCAGTACTTC
>11|.|TRBV20-1|TRBJ1-1|few
CSARVNTEAFF
TGCAGTGCTAGGGTGAACACTGAAGCTTTCTTT
>15|.|TRBV7-8|TRBJ2-2|once
CASSSTNWNTGELFF
TGTGCCAGCAGTTCAACAAATTGGAACACCGGGGAGCTGTTTTTT
>13|.|TRBV28|TRBJ2-7|.
CASSLTTSHEQYF
TGTGCCAGCAGTCTAACGACTAGTCACGAGCAGTACTTC
>12|.|TRBV27|TRBJ2-7|.
CASSFGREEQYF
TGTGCCAGCAGTTTCGGGCGGGAAGAGCAGTACTTC
>14|.|TRBV15|TRBJ2-6|.
CATSLDSGANVLTF
TGTGCCACCAGTCTTGACTCTGGGGCCAACGTCCTGACTTTC
>15|.|TRBV6-1|TRBJ1-3|.
CASSEGLPAGNTIYF
TGTGCCAGCAGTGAAGGCCTCCCCGCTGGAAACACCATATATTTT
>13|.|TRBV5-5|TRBJ2-4|.
CASSLVTGNIQYF
TGTGCCAGCAGCTTGGTGACGGGAAACATTCAGTACTTC
>16|.|TRBV28|TRBJ1-4|few
CASSLIRQTLREKLFF
TGTGCCAGCAGTTTAATTAGACAGACCCTTAGAGAAAAACTGTTTTTT
>13|.|TRBV7-3|TRBJ1-5|.
CASSLNFGQPQHF
TGTGCCAGCAGCTTAAATTTTGGGCAGCCCCAGCATTTT
>15|.|TRBV6-6|TRBJ1-6|.
CASSSDRPLSSPLHF
TGTGCCAGCAGTTCCGACAGGCCCCTATCTTCACCCCTCCACTTT
>14|TRBD2|TRBV6-4|TRBJ2-1|.
CASSAGTSGNEQFF
TGTGCCAGCAGTGCGGGGACTAGCGGCAATGAGCAGTTCTTC
>16|.|TRBV5-6|TRBJ1-3|.
CASSLDGGRGGNTIYF
TGTGCCAGCAGCCTCGACGGGGGGCGCGGGGGAAACACCATATATTTT
>15|.|TRBV5-1|TRBJ1-5|few
CASSLTGDGDQPQHF
TGCGCCAGCAGCTTGACCGGGGACGGCGATCAGCCCCAGCATTTT
>14|.|TRBV28|TRBJ1-5|.
CASTLPGPYQPQHF
TGTGCCAGCACCCTACCGGGCCCTTATCAGCCCCAGCATTTT
>15|.|TRBV16|TRBJ2-7|.
CASTNPSSPIYEQYF
TGTGCCAGCACCAACCCATCCAGCCCTATCTACGAGCAGTACTTC
>14|.|TRBV18|TRBJ2-5|.
CASSPMAPGETQYF
TGTGCCAGCTCACCCATGGCCCCGGGGGAGACCCAGTACTTC
>12|.|TRBV27|TRBJ2-2|.
CASSRWGGELFF
TGTGCCAGCTCGAGGTGGGGCGGGGAGCTGTTTTTT
>17|TRBD1|TRBV25-1|TRBJ1-2|.
CASSARTGGLVNYGYTF
TGTGCCAGCAGTGCAAGGACAGGGGGCCTCGTTAACTATGGCTACACCTTC
>15|.|TRBV6-5|TRBJ2-5|.
CASSYVGVPGMTQYF
TGTGCCAGCAGTTACGTCGGGGTGCCCGGAATGACCCAGTACTTC
>15|TRBD2|TRBV7-2|TRBJ2-3|few
CASSLTSGTADTQYF
TGTGCCAGCAGCCTGACTAGCGGGACCGCAGATACGCAGTATTTT
>17|TRBD2|TRBV7-8|TRBJ2-3|.
CASSSLGTSGSTDTQYF
TGTGCCAGCAGCTCCCTGGGGACTAGCGGGAGCACAGATACGCAGTATTTT
>15|.|TRBV9|TRBJ2-7|many
CASSVGGAPSHEQYF
TGTGCCAGCAGCGTAGGGGGGGCACCGTCCCACGAGCAGTACTTC
>14|.|TRBV19|TRBJ2-5|.
CASSMGGIQETQYF
TGTGCCAGTAGTATGGGAGGTATCCAAGAGACCCAGTACTTC
>14|TRBD1|TRBV6-1|TRBJ2-2|many
CASRGQGDIGELFF
TGTGCCAGCAGAGGACAGGGGGACATCGGGGAGCTGTTTTTT
>16|TRBD1|TRBV7-2|TRBJ1-5|few
CASSLYRGRSNQPQHF
TGTGCCAGCAGCTTATACAGGGGAAGGAGCAATCAGCCCCAGCATTTT
>15|.|TRBV6-5|TRBJ1-5|.
CASSLAPMGNQPQHF
TGTGCCAGCAGTTTAGCGCCTATGGGAAATCAGCCCCAGCATTTT
>15|.|TRBV6-4|TRBJ1-2|.
CASSEGVEGNYGYTF
TGTGCCAGCAGTGAAGGGGTTGAGGGAAACTATGGCTACACCTTC
>15|.|TRBV5-1|TRBJ2-1|.
CASSLTGLSYNEQFF
TGCGCCAGCAGCTTGACAGGACTCTCCTACAATGAGCAGTTCTTC
>16|.|TRBV2|TRBJ2-1|.
CASSDTDTSSYNEQFF
TGTGCCAGCAGTGATACCGACACGAGCTCCTACAATGAGCAGTTCTTC
>14|.|TRBV7-3|TRBJ2-3|.
CASSLAGATDTQYF
TGTGCCAGCAGCTTAGCGGGGGCCACAGATACGCAGTATTTT
>14|TRBD1|TRBV27|TRBJ2-2|.
CASRDRGNTGELFF
TGTGCCAGCAGGGACAGGGGGAACACCGGGGAGCTGTTTTTT
>16|.|TRBV19|TRBJ2-5|.
CASSIVLGPGWETQYF
TGTGCCAGTAGTATAGTTTTGGGCCCCGGGTGGGAGACCCAGTACTTC
>13|.|TRBV7-9|TRBJ2-7|.
CASSPPVGREQYF
TGTGCCAGCAGCCCTCCTGTAGGCCGGGAGCAGTACTTC
>14|TRBD2|TRBV7-3|TRBJ2-5|.
CASSSSGWEETQYF
TGTGCCAGCAGCTCTAGCGGCTGGGAGGAGACCCAGTACTTC
>10|.|TRBV30|TRBJ2-1|.
CAWGDGEQFF
TGTGCCTGGGGGGACGGTGAGCAGTTCTTC
>15|TRBD2|TRBV6-4|TRBJ2-1|few
CASSDEAGVGNEQFF
TGTGCCAGCAGTGACGAAGCGGGAGTCGGGAATGAGCAGTTCTTC
>18|TRBD1|TRBV15|TRBJ1-4|.
CATSRDVFVTGQNEKLFF
TGTGCCACCAGCAGAGATGTTTTTGTGACAGGGCAGAATGAAAAACTGTTTTTT
>17|TRBD2|TRBV15|TRBJ2-5|.
CATSRKGLAVYEETQYF
TGTGCCACCAGCAGAAAGGGACTAGCGGTCTATGAAGAGACCCAGTACTTC
>14|.|TRBV19|TRBJ2-7|.
CASSIRAFSYEQYF
TGTGCCAGTAGTATAAGGGCCTTCTCCTACGAGCAGTACTTC
>20|TRBD2|TRBV4-1|TRBJ2-4|.
CASSQEGLAGAPLAKNIQYF
TGCGCCAGCAGCCAAGAAGGGCTAGCGGGTGCCCCACTAGCCAAAAACATTCAGTACTTC
>16|TRBD1|TRBV7-9|TRBJ2-3|.
CASSQGTGKSTDTQYF
TGTGCCAGCAGCCAGGGGACAGGTAAAAGCACAGATACGCAGTATTTT
>16|TRBD2|TRBV7-2|TRBJ2-1|.
CASSLAGTSGMDEQFF
TGTGCCAGCAGCTTAGCGGGGACTAGCGGGATGGATGAGCAGTTCTTC
>16|TRBD2|TRBV10-1|TRBJ2-1|.
CASSEGTIGVGYEQFF
TGCGCCAGCAGTGAAGGGACTATAGGGGTGGGTTATGAGCAGTTCTTC
>15|.|TRBV5-1|TRBJ2-2|.
CASSLPKSDTGELFF
TGCGCCAGCAGTCTCCCAAAGAGCGACACCGGGGAGCTGTTTTTT